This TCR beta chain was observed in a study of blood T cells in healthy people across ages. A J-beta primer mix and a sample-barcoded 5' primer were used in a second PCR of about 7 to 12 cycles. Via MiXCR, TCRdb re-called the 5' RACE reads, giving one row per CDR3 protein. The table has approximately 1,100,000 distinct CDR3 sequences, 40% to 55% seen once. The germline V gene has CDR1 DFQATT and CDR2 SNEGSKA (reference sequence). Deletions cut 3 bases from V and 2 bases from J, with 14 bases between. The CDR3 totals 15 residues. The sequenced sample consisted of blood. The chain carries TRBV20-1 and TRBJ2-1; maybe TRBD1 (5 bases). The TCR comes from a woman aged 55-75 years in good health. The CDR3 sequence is CSASPWGRAYNEQFF. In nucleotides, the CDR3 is TGCAGTGCTAGTCCGTGGGGCCGGGCCTACAATGAGCAGTTCTTC.